The 17 T cell receptor beta chains in this list originate from one sample, sequenced in a study of T cells in narcolepsy. The table came from immunoSEQ multiplex PCR; TCRdb's copy has only in-frame clones and leaves some out. The table includes about 25,000 clones, roughly four fifths detected once. Specimen: CD45RA- memory CD4+ T cells from PBMCs. Receptors were obtained from a human donor with narcolepsy.

This chain uses TRBV6-6 with TRBJ1-2; 7 bases agree with TRBD1. Trimming removed 6 bases from V and 0 bases from J; junction bases left unmatched: 4. CDR3 length equals 14 residues. The V gene's germline CDR1 is MNHNY and CDR2 SVGAGI (reference sequence). The CDR3 bases are TGTGCCAGCAGCTCAACAGGGGCTAACTATGGCTACACCTTC. Translated: CASSSTGANYGYTF.

The chain carries TRBV6-1 and TRBJ2-7; no reliable D call. V was shortened by 7 bases and J by 0 bases, with 10 bases between the two germline ends. The CDR3 has 13 residues. The germline CDR1 and CDR2 sequences are MNHNS and SASEGT. As DNA, the CDR3 is TGTGCCAGCATGGGCCCTCCCTCCTACGAGCAGTACTTC. Its translation: CASMGPPSYEQYF.

J is TRBJ1-1 and V is TRBV6-5; D is unclear. The V end was cut by 5 bases, the J end by 0 bases, with 10 bases between. The germline V gene encodes CDR1 MNHEY and CDR2 SVGAGI. This CDR3 region has 14 residues. The CDR3 spells CASSPRPLNTEAFF. For the CDR3, the DNA is TGTGCCAGCAGTCCCCGACCACTGAACACTGAAGCTTTCTTT.

The chain uses TRBV7-6 and TRBJ2-6; TRBD2 is a possible D gene (6 bases). The CDR3 spans 16 residues. Trimming removed 5 bases at V and 3 bases at J, with 14 bases between. From germline, CDR1 is SGHVS and CDR2 FNYEAQ. For the CDR3, the DNA is TGTGCCAGCAGCCAAGCACCGGGGGATGGGGCCAACGTCCTGACTTTC. As protein: CASSQAPGDGANVLTF.

This clone turned up a few times. The J gene is TRBJ2-7, the V gene TRBV14; 7 nucleotides align to TRBD2. CDR1 is SGHDN and CDR2 is FVKESK in the germline V gene. Unmatched junction bases numbered 7, after V lost 3 bases and J lost 5 bases. The CDR3 contains 14 residues. CDR3 sequence (DNA): TGTGCCAGCAGCCAGGGCGGGAGCTTCAACGAGCAGTACTTC. It encodes CASSQGGSFNEQYF.

The rearrangement uses TRBV18 and TRBJ1-6, with D possibly TRBD1 on 6 matching bases. The V and J ends lost 6 bases and 6 bases respectively, with 15 bases between them. Germline V lookup: CDR1 KGHSH, CDR2 LQKENI. The CDR3 is 15 amino acids. In DNA form, the CDR3 reads TGTGCCAGCTCCCCGGGGACAAATGTTAATTCACCCCTCCACTTT. It is translated as CASSPGTNVNSPLHF.

The rearrangement uses TRBV4-3 and TRBJ2-7, with TRBD2 matching over 12 bases. The germline V gene has CDR1 LGHNA and CDR2 YSLEER. Unmatched junction bases numbered 2, after V lost 2 bases and J lost 3 bases. There are 15 residues in the CDR3. In nucleotides, the CDR3 is TGCGCCAGCAGCCAAAGACTAGCGGGAGACTACGAGCAGTACTTC. Residues: CASSQRLAGDYEQYF.

V usage is TRBV11-2 and J usage is TRBJ2-5, with D perhaps being TRBD1 or TRBD2 (5 bases each). The assigned J gene may be wrong: the sequence end matches TRBJ2-7 better. The CDR3 runs 14 residues. The germline V gene encodes CDR1 SGHAT and CDR2 FQNNGV. The CDR3 region has the DNA TGTGCCAGCAGCTTTGGGGACGGACCATACGAGCAGTACTTC. This codes for CASSFGDGPYEQYF.

This clone was picked up a small number of times. The chain carries TRBV5-1 and TRBJ1-1; D gene unclear. With 7 bases removed from V and 1 base from J, the gap between germline ends came to 11 bases. Germline V gene data show CDR1 as SGHRS and CDR2 as YFSETQ. CDR3 length equals 13 residues. CDR3 nucleotides: TGCGCCAGCCGGCAGGAGGCGAACACTGAAGCTTTCTTT. Its translation: CASRQEANTEAFF.

The chain uses TRBV18 and TRBJ2-7; no definite D call. The ends were cut back, 5 bases at V and 2 bases at J, with 7 bases in the middle. Germline lookup yields CDR1 KGHSH and CDR2 LQKENI. This CDR3 comprises 12 residues. The CDR3 here is CASSSEAYEQYF. Written as DNA, the CDR3 is TGTGCCAGCTCATCAGAGGCCTACGAGCAGTACTTC.

The chain recombines TRBV11-3 with TRBJ2-2; D remains ambiguous. The CDR3 is 14 amino acids. The germline CDR1 and CDR2 sequences are SGHNT and YENEEA. Trimming pared 2 bases from V and 1 base from J, leaving 5 bases between. The CDR3 here is CASSLTLNTGELFF. The CDR3 nucleotides are TGTGCCAGCAGCTTAACGCTGAACACCGGGGAGCTGTTTTTT.

The rearrangement links TRBV11-2 to TRBJ2-7; D may be TRBD1 or TRBD2 (5 bases each). Germline V gives CDR1 SGHAT, CDR2 FQNNGV. Between the trimmed V and J ends, which lost 5 bases and 0 bases, there was a span of 11 bases. The CDR3 length is 14 residues. CDR3 bases: TGTGCCAGCAGCCGGGGACGGAGCTCCTACGAGCAGTACTTC. Translating it yields CASSRGRSSYEQYF.

V is TRBV5-1 and J is TRBJ1-1; no firm D call. This CDR3 has 14 residues. Germline V gene sequence: CDR1 SGHRS, CDR2 YFSETQ. With 2 bases removed from V and 0 bases from J, the gap between germline ends came to 8 bases. The CDR3 is CASSFRAMNTEAFF. The CDR3 DNA sequence: TGCGCCAGCAGCTTCAGAGCCATGAACACTGAAGCTTTCTTT.

The rearrangement joins TRBV11-3 to TRBJ2-7, with a weak D call TRBD1 (6 bases). Germline assignment: CDR1 SGHNT and CDR2 YENEEA. The CDR3 contains 15 residues. V shed 5 bases and J shed 3 bases, with 17 bases lying between them. Here the CDR3 DNA reads TGTGCCAGCAGCGGAGTCACAGGGCTTAACTACGAGCAGTACTTC. It translates to CASSGVTGLNYEQYF.

The chain combines TRBV28 with TRBJ1-2; 10 nucleotides match TRBD1. Germline values: CDR1 MDHEN, CDR2 SYDVKM. This CDR3 is 15 amino acids long. J was trimmed by 4 bases and V by 7 bases; bases with no gene match: 9. The CDR3 loop reads CASTPGTGAFYGYTF. The CDR3, as DNA: TGTGCCAGCACTCCCGGGACAGGGGCGTTCTATGGCTACACCTTC.

V is TRBV14 and J is TRBJ2-1; TRBD2 agrees at 7 bases. The CDR3 extends over 16 amino acids. Per the germline V gene, CDR1 is SGHDN and CDR2 is FVKESK. V was clipped by 2 bases and J by 2 bases; unmatched bases: 6. CDR3 in amino acids: CASSQRASGAYNEQFF. CDR3 bases: TGTGCCAGCAGCCAAAGGGCTAGCGGAGCCTACAATGAGCAGTTCTTC.

This clone appeared once. J is TRBJ1-1 and V is TRBV28; D remains ambiguous. The V end was cut by 5 bases, the J end by 8 bases, with 12 bases between. Germline CDR1 and CDR2: MDHEN and SYDVKM. The CDR3 length is 12 residues. DNA for the CDR3: TGTGCCAGCAGTCACCGCCAAACAGAAGCTTTCTTT. Translated: CASSHRQTEAFF.